This record covers a single T cell receptor (beta chain). The table came from immunoSEQ multiplex PCR; TCRdb's copy has only in-frame clones and leaves some out. The sample has 65,000 to 90,000 clones, roughly 90% seen once; the top ten hold about 4.5%. The V gene's germline CDR1 is SGHRS and CDR2 YFSETQ. This CDR3 is 17 amino acids long. The trim removed 0 bases at V and 1 base at J, leaving 6 bases unmatched. These data belong to a study of technical replicates of blood from a few donors. The source material was PBMCs. The sequence came from a human donor in good health. Some clones in this sample may be carry-over from other donors' samples. This chain joins TRBV5-1 and TRBJ2-3; the match to TRBD2 covers 9 bases. CDR3 sequence reads: CASSLGGAGGRTDTQYF. Written as DNA, the CDR3 is TGCGCCAGCAGCTTGGGCGGAGCGGGGGGCCGCACAGATACGCAGTATTTT. The full variable domain, its missing parts supplied by reference TRBV5-1 and TRBJ2-3, is KAGVTQTPRYLIKTRGQQVTLSCSPISGHRSVSWYQQTPGQGLQFLFEYFSETQRNKGNFPGRFSGRQFSNSRSEMNVSTLELGDSALYLCASSLGGAGGRTDTQYFGPGTRLTVL.